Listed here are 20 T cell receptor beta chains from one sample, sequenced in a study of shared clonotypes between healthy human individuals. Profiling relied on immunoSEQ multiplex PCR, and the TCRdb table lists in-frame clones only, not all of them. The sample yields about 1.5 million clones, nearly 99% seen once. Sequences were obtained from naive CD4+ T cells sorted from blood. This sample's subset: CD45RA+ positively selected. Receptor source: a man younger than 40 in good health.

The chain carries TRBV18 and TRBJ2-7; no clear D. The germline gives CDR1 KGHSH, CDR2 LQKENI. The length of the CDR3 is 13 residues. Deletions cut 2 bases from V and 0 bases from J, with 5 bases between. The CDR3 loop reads CASSPDNSYEQYF. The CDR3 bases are TGTGCCAGCTCACCAGACAACTCCTACGAGCAGTACTTC.

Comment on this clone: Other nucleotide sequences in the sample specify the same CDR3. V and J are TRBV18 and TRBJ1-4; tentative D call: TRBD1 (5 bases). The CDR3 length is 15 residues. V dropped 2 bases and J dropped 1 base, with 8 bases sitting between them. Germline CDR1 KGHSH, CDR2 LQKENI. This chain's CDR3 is CASSPRGQTNEKLFF. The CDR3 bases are TGTGCCAGCTCACCAAGAGGACAAACTAATGAAAAACTGTTTTTT.

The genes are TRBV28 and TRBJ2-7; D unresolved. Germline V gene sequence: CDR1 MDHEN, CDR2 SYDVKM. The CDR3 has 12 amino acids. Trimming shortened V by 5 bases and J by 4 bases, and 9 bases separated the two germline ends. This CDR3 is CASSQRSYEQYF. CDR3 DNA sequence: TGTGCCAGCAGTCAGAGGTCTTACGAGCAGTACTTC.

The CDR3 nucleotides are TGTGCCAGCAGCTTGGCGAGACAGGGACGCGAGCAGTACTTC. Protein: CASSLARQGREQYF. The gene calls are TRBV11-2 and TRBJ2-7; 7 positions agree with TRBD1. Unmatched junction bases numbered 8, after V lost 3 bases and J lost 6 bases. Germline loops: CDR1 SGHAT, CDR2 FQNNGV. This CDR3 is 14 amino acids long.

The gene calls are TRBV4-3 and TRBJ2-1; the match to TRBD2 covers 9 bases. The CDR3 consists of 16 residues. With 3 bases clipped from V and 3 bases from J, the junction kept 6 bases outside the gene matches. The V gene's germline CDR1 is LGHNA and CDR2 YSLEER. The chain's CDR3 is CASSQGLAGNYNEQFF. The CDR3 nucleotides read TGCGCCAGCAGCCAGGGACTAGCCGGCAACTACAATGAGCAGTTCTTC.

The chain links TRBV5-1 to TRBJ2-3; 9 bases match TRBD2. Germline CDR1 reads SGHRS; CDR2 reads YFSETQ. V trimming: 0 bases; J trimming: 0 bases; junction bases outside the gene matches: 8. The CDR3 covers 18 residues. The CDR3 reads CASSLALSSGASTDTQYF. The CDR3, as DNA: TGCGCCAGCAGCTTGGCCCTATCTAGCGGGGCAAGCACAGATACGCAGTATTTT.

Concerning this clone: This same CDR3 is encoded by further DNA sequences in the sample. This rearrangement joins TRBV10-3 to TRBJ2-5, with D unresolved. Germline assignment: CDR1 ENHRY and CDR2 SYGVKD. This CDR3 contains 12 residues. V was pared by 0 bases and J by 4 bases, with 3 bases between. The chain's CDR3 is CAISESGETQYF. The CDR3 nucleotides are TGTGCCATCAGTGAGTCAGGAGAGACCCAGTACTTC.

The CDR3 spells CASSTGTGQPQHF. CDR3 bases: TGTGCCAGCAGTACAGGGACTGGGCAGCCCCAGCATTTT. The chain uses TRBV6-1 and TRBJ1-5; the D gene is possibly TRBD1 (6 bases). Trimming shortened V by 5 bases and J by 7 bases, and 12 bases separated the two germline ends. This CDR3 has 13 residues. Germline CDR1 is MNHNS and CDR2 is SASEGT.

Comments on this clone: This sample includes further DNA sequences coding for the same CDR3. The CDR3 region is CASSLRTDSYEQYF. The DNA for the CDR3 is TGTGCCAGCAGCTTAAGGACGGACTCCTACGAGCAGTACTTC. The rearrangement uses TRBV7-9 and TRBJ2-7, with D hard to call. The V end lost 2 bases, the J end lost 0 bases, and 8 bases lay between the germline ends. There are 14 residues in the CDR3. Germline values: CDR1 SEHNR, CDR2 FQNEAQ (reference sequence).

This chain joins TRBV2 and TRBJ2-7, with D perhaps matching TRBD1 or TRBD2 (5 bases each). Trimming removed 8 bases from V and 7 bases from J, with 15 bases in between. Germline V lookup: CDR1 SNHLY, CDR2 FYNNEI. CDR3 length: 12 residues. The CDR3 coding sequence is TGTGCCAGCTCTGAGGGGCTGGGGGAGCAGTACTTC. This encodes CASSEGLGEQYF. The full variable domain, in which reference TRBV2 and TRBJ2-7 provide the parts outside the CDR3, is EPEVTQTPSHQVTQMGQEVILRCVPISNHLYFYWYRQILGQKVEFLVSFYNNEISEKSEIFDDQFSVERPDGSNFTLKIRSTKLEDSAMYFCASSEGLGEQYFGPGTRLTVT.

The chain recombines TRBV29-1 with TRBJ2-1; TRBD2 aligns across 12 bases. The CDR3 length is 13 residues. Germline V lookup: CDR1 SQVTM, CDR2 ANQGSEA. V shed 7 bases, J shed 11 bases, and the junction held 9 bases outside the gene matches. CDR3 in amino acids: CSGSHGLAGKQFF. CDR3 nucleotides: TGCAGCGGGAGTCACGGACTAGCGGGAAAGCAGTTCTTC.

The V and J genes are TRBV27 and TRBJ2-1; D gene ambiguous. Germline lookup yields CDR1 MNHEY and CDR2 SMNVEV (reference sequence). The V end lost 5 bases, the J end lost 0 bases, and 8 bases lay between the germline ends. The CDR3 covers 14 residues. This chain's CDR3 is CASSPLSSYNEQFF. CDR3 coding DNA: TGTGCCAGCAGTCCCCTTTCCTCCTACAATGAGCAGTTCTTC.

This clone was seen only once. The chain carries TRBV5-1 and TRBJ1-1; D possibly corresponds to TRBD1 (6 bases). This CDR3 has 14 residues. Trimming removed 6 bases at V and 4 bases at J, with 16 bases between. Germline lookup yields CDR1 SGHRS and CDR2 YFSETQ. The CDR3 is CASTLVQGSTEAFF. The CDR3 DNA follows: TGCGCCAGCACGCTTGTGCAGGGGAGCACTGAAGCTTTCTTT.

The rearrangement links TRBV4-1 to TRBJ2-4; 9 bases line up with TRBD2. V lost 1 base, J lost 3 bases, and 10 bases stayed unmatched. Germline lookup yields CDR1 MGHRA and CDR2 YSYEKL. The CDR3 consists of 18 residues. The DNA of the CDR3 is TGCGCCAGCAGCCAAGGACCTTTAGCGGGAGTTAACAAAAACATTCAGTACTTC. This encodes CASSQGPLAGVNKNIQYF.

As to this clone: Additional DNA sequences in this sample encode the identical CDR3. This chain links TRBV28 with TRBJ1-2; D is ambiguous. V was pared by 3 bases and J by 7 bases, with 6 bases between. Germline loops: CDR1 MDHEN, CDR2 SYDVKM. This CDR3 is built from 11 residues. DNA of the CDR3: TGTGCCAGCAGTTTGGGGTTTGGCTACACCTTC. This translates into CASSLGFGYTF.

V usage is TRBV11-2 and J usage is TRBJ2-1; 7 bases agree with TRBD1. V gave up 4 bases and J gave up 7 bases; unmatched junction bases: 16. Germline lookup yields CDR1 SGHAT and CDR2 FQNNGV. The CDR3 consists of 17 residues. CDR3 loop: CASSSLNRGQAGNEQFF. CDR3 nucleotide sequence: TGTGCCAGCAGCTCCCTAAACAGGGGACAAGCTGGGAATGAGCAGTTCTTC. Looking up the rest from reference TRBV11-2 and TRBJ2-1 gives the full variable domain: EAGVAQSPRYKIIEKRQSVAFWCNPISGHATLYWYQQILGQGPKLLIQFQNNGVVDDSQLPKDRFSAERLKGVDSTLKIQPAKLEDSAVYLCASSSLNRGQAGNEQFFGPGTRLTVL.

CDR3 loop: CAWIRGPTNTGELFF. DNA of the CDR3: TGTGCCTGGATCAGGGGACCGACGAACACCGGGGAGCTGTTTTTT. V gene TRBV30 combines with J gene TRBJ2-2, with D possibly TRBD1 on 6 matching bases. V was shortened by 4 bases and J by 0 bases, with 12 bases between the two germline ends. This CDR3 is built from 15 residues. The germline V gene has CDR1 GTSNPN and CDR2 SVGIG (reference sequence). The variable domain in full, completed from reference TRBV30 and TRBJ2-2, reads SQTIHQWPATLVQPVGSPLSLECTVEGTSNPNLYWYRQAAGRGLQLLFYSVGIGQISSEVPQNLSASRPQDRQFILSSKKLLLSDSGFYLCAWIRGPTNTGELFFGEGSRLTVL.

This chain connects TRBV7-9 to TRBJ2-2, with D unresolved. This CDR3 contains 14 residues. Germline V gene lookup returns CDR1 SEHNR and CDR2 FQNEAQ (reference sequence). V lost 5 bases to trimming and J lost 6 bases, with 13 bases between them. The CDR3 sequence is CASSPMHVPGELFF. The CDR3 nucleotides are TGTGCCAGCAGCCCCATGCACGTCCCCGGGGAGCTGTTTTTT.

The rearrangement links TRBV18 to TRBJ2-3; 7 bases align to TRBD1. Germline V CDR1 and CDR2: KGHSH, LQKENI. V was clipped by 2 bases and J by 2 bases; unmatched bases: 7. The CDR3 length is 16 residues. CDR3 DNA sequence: TGTGCCAGCTCACCAAAAGGACAGGCGGTCACAGATACGCAGTATTTT. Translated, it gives CASSPKGQAVTDTQYF.

CDR3 DNA sequence: TGCGCCAGCAGTCGGGAGAGGGAGGGGAGAAATGGCTACACCTTC. This translates into CASSREREGRNGYTF. The V call is TRBV4-1, the J call TRBJ1-2, with TRBD1 as a possible D gene (5 bases). The CDR3 extends over 15 amino acids. Trimming pared 6 bases from V and 6 bases from J, leaving 20 bases between. Per germline, CDR1 MGHRA and CDR2 YSYEKL.